Listed below are T cell receptor beta chains from one sample, sequenced in a study of control samples from healthy donors and cancer patients. Using immunoSEQ multiplex PCR, the repertoire was profiled, and TCRdb retains in-frame clones only, with some absent. Here the sample spans over 80,000 clones, roughly nine tenths being singletons. The sequenced material came from blood. Receptors were obtained from a man younger than 40 in good health. Each CDR3 is given with its conserved first and last residue. D genes are given only for firm matches. Some rows mark clone size as missing; the rest say once, few, many or name a class of expanded clone.

J,V,size,D,DNA,CDR3
TRBJ2-1,TRBV4-1,.,TRBD2,TGCGCCAGCAGCCAACATCTAGCGGCCTACAATGAGCAGTTCTTC,CASSQHLAAYNEQFF
TRBJ1-1,TRBV5-6,few,.,TGTGCCAGCAGCTTGCAACAGGGAAGAACTGAAGCTTTCTTT,CASSLQQGRTEAFF
TRBJ1-5,TRBV3-1/TRBV3-2,.,.,TGTGCCAGCAGCCAGGACACCGATCAGCCCCAGCATTTT,CASSQDTDQPQHF
TRBJ2-1,TRBV7-9,.,TRBD2,TGTGCCAGCAGCTCAACAGCGGGAGAGCAGTTCTTC,CASSSTAGEQFF
TRBJ1-1,TRBV7-8,.,.,TGTGCCAGCAGCTTAGAATGGAGGGGCTGGGGGGTTAGGGGCACTGAAGCTTTCTTT,CASSLEWRGWGVRGTEAFF
TRBJ2-3,TRBV19,.,.,TGTGCCAGTAGTATAGTACCCACAGATACGCAGTATTTT,CASSIVPTDTQYF
TRBJ1-6,TRBV19,once,TRBD1,TGTGCCAGTACCACAGGGGGCCATTCACCCCTCCACTTT,CASTTGGHSPLHF
TRBJ2-7,TRBV6-2/TRBV6-3,.,TRBD2,TGTGCCAGCAGTATACCCGGGACTACCGTACTCGAGCAGTACTTC,CASSIPGTTVLEQYF
TRBJ2-7,TRBV19,.,.,TGTGCCAGTAGTATCCGCAGGGACTCCTACGAGCAGTACTTC,CASSIRRDSYEQYF
TRBJ2-5,TRBV2,once,.,TGTGCCAGCGTTCTGTCTGAGACCCAGTACTTC,CASVLSETQYF
TRBJ1-2,TRBV4-1,once,.,TGCGCCAGCAGCCAGTCGACAGGAGATGGCTACACCTTC,CASSQSTGDGYTF
TRBJ2-1,TRBV10-3,.,TRBD2,TGTGCCATCAGTGTACGGACTAGCGGAAGCACCGAGCAGTTCTTC,CAISVRTSGSTEQFF
TRBJ2-1,TRBV30,.,TRBD2,TGTGCCTGGATACTACTAGCGGGAGGTCGGGAGCAGTTCTTC,CAWILLAGGREQFF
TRBJ1-2,TRBV3-1/TRBV3-2,.,TRBD1,TGTGCCAGCAGCCAAGATTCTCGACAGGGAGATGGCTACACCTTC,CASSQDSRQGDGYTF
TRBJ2-7,TRBV4-1,.,TRBD1,TGCGCCAGCAGCCGAGATAGGGGGCCCAACTACGAGCAGTACTTC,CASSRDRGPNYEQYF
TRBJ2-7,TRBV7-9,.,.,TGTGCCAGCAGCCCCGGGGTGGGGGAAGACGAGCAGTACTTC,CASSPGVGEDEQYF
TRBJ2-7,TRBV5-1,.,TRBD2,TGCGCCAGCAGCCTATCGGGGGGTACTACCTACGAGCAGTACTTC,CASSLSGGTTYEQYF
TRBJ1-5,TRBV7-9,.,.,TGTGCCAGCAGCCTAGGCGGGGGCCTAAGGCCCCAGCATTTT,CASSLGGGLRPQHF
TRBJ2-5,TRBV5-1,.,.,TGCGCCAGCAGCTTGGAAGGAAGGGAAGAGACCCAGTACTTC,CASSLEGREETQYF
TRBJ1-2,TRBV2,.,.,TGTGCCAGCAGAGAGACAGCAAGCTACACCTTC,CASRETASYTF
TRBJ1-2,TRBV6-2/TRBV6-3,.,.,TGTGCCAGCAGTCGAATCGGACTCTACACGGATGGCTACACCTTC,CASSRIGLYTDGYTF
TRBJ2-3,TRBV11-1,.,TRBD2,TGTGCCAGCAGCCCAGGGACTAGAGGAGATACGCAGTATTTT,CASSPGTRGDTQYF
TRBJ1-1,TRBV4-3,once,.,TGCGCCAGCAGCCGCGATTCGGGAAGCACTGAAGCTTTCTTT,CASSRDSGSTEAFF
TRBJ2-3,TRBV7-2,.,TRBD2,TGTGCCAGCAAAACTAGCGGGCCTCGCACAGATACGCAGTATTTT,CASKTSGPRTDTQYF
TRBJ2-7,TRBV9,.,TRBD1,TGTGCCAGCAGTCGAGACCGGGACAGGGCCCGCGAGCAGTACTTC,CASSRDRDRAREQYF
TRBJ2-3,TRBV27,.,.,TGTGCCAGCGGGCCGCGGGGACAAGATACGCAGTATTTT,CASGPRGQDTQYF
TRBJ2-2,TRBV11-2,.,.,TGTGCCAGCAGCTTAGACCCCGGGTCCGGGGAGCTGTTTTTT,CASSLDPGSGELFF
TRBJ1-2,TRBV20-1,.,.,TGCAGTGCTAGTCCCGGGGTCTATGGCTACACCTTC,CSASPGVYGYTF
TRBJ2-2,TRBV24-1,.,TRBD1,TGTGCCACGGCTCGAGGACAGGGATCGGGCACCGGGGAGCTGTTTTTT,CATARGQGSGTGELFF
TRBJ1-2,TRBV7-2,.,.,TGTGCCAGCAGCCTCCCCGACAGGAACTATGGCTACACCTTC,CASSLPDRNYGYTF
TRBJ1-1,TRBV28,.,.,TGTGCCAGCAGTTCCCCGACAGTGAACACTGAAGCTTTCTTT,CASSSPTVNTEAFF
TRBJ2-7,TRBV19,few,.,TGTGCCAGTAGTAGTACTAGCTACGAGCAGTACTTC,CASSSTSYEQYF
TRBJ2-7,TRBV18,.,TRBD1,TGTGCCAGCTCACCCCCAGGGGGCCGCTACGAGCAGTACTTC,CASSPPGGRYEQYF